One sample yielded the 3 T cell receptor beta chains listed below, sequenced in a study of blood T cell repertoires in COVID-19. The method was immunoSEQ multiplex PCR; TCRdb's version includes in-frame clones alone and lacks a portion of them. This sample has over 30,000 clones; about 89% occur once, and the top ten carry around 10%. The sample was peripheral blood. These receptors all come from a man of 80 years or more with active COVID-19.

This rearrangement joins TRBV3-1 (or the pseudogene TRBV3-2) to TRBJ2-6; 8 nucleotides agree with TRBD2. J gave up 5 bases and V 7 bases, and 10 bases lay outside the gene matches. The CDR3 is 16 residues long. CDR1 is LGHDT, CDR2 YNNKEL, per germline (reference sequence). The CDR3 reads CASNGTRKGRANVLTF. In DNA form, the CDR3 reads TGTGCCAGCAACGGGACTAGGAAAGGGAGGGCCAACGTCCTGACTTTC.

The genes are TRBV12-3 or TRBV12-4 and TRBJ2-7; D is uncertain. Trimming took off 3 bases at V and 2 bases at J, with 8 bases between the two ends. The CDR3 is 13 residues long. This CDR3 reads CASSFEPTYEQYF. The CDR3 nucleotides read TGTGCCAGCAGTTTCGAGCCCACCTACGAGCAGTACTTC.

The chain combines TRBV3-1 (or the pseudogene TRBV3-2) with TRBJ2-5; 12 positions match TRBD2. The CDR3 has 19 residues. V dropped 1 base and J dropped 4; count of bases not matched to a gene: 13. Germline V lookup: CDR1 LGHDT, CDR2 YNNKEL (reference sequence). The DNA for the CDR3 is TGTGCCAGCAGCCAAGCTTTCACGGGACTGACTAGCGGGAGAGAGACCCAGTACTTC. Amino acid sequence: CASSQAFTGLTSGRETQYF.